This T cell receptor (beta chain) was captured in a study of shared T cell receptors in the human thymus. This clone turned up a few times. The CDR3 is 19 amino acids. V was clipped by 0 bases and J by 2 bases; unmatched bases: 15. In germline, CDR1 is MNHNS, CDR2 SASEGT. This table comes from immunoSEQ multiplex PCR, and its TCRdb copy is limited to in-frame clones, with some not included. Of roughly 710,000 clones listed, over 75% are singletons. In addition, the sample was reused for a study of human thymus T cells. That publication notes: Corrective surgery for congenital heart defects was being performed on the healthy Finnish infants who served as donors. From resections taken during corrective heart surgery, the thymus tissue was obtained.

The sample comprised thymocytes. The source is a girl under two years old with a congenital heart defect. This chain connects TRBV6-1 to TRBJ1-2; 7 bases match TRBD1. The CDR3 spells CASSEALVDTGQRNYGYTF. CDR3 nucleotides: TGTGCCAGCAGTGAAGCGCTGGTAGACACGGGACAGAGAAACTATGGCTACACCTTC.